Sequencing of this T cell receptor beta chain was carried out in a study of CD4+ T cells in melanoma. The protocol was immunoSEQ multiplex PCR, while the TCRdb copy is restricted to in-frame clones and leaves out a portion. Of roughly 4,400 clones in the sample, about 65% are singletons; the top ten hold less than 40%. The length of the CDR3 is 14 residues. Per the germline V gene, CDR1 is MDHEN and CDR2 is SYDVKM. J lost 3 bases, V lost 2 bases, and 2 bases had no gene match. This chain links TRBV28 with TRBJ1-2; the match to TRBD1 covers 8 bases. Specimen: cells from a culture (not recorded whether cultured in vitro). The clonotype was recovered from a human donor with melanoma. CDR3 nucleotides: TGTGCCAGCAGTTTACAGGGGGCTGACTATGGCTACACCTTC. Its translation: CASSLQGADYGYTF.